The entry that follows covers one T cell receptor (beta chain) sequence. What it recognizes is unknown. Trimming removed 3 bases from V and 4 bases from J; junction bases left unmatched: 4. Germline V gene lookup returns CDR1 KGHSH and CDR2 LQKENI. This CDR3 comprises 14 residues. Naive CD4 T cells were sorted as CD45RO-negative, CD62L-positive. The sample belongs to a study of human versus mouse CDR3 diversity and MHC coevolution. Study findings and constraints: Human T cells underwent selection on six or seven different MHC II alleles. By iCHAO1, human TCR beta clonotypes numbered some 1.5 million, the most.

Assay: immunoSEQ multiplex PCR; the TCRdb copy retains only in-frame clones and omits some. The sample gives roughly 81,000 clones, roughly 95% of which show up once; 1.1% to 1.5% is in the top ten. The sequenced sample consisted of naive CD4+ T cells from blood. The subset is: CD45RO-negative CD62L-positive naive CD4 T cells. The gene calls are TRBV18 and TRBJ2-3, with 7 bases matching TRBD1. This TCR was sampled from a person aged 25 to 75 in good health. CDR3 sequence reads: CASSPTGVADTQYF. The CDR3 DNA reads as TGTGCCAGCTCACCCACAGGGGTGGCAGATACGCAGTATTTT.